A single sample gave rise to the 5 T cell receptor beta chains below, sequenced in a study of blood T cell repertoires in COVID-19. TCRdb keeps only in-frame clones here, not all; method: immunoSEQ multiplex PCR. The sample records a few hundred thousand clones, 89% being singletons. Material: peripheral blood. The receptors originated from a woman aged 40 to 49 who had recovered from COVID-19.

The chain combines TRBV27 with TRBJ2-5; D is unresolved. Trimming removed 4 bases at V and 1 base at J, with 13 bases between. In germline, CDR1 is MNHEY, CDR2 SMNVEV (reference sequence). The CDR3 length is 15 residues. The CDR3 DNA reads TGTGCCAGCAGTTCCCTCGGTATGAGCCAAGAGACCCAGTACTTC. Translation gives CASSSLGMSQETQYF.

As for this clone: The sample carries other DNA sequences with the same CDR3. V and J are TRBV28 and TRBJ1-5, with TRBD1 identical over 9 bases. CDR1 and CDR2 (germline): MDHEN, SYDVKM. CDR3 length: 14 residues. V shed 6 bases, J shed 7 bases, and the junction held 7 bases outside the gene matches. The DNA of the CDR3 is TGTGCCAGCAGACCTACAGGGGGCAGGCAGCCCCAGCATTTT. It is translated as CASRPTGGRQPQHF.

V usage is TRBV6-5 and J usage is TRBJ2-3; TRBD2 agrees at 12 bases. Germline values: CDR1 MNHEY, CDR2 SVGAGI. The CDR3 sequence is 16 residues long. Unmatched junction bases numbered 10, after V lost 4 bases and J lost 8 bases. The CDR3: CASSWLAGGPGGTQYF. The CDR3 nucleotides are TGTGCCAGCAGTTGGCTAGCGGGAGGGCCAGGGGGTACGCAGTATTTT.

The V gene is TRBV19, the J gene TRBJ2-2; 12 bases are a match to TRBD2. CDR3 length: 16 residues. With 5 bases clipped from V and 6 bases from J, the junction kept 7 bases outside the gene matches. In germline, CDR1 is LNHDA, CDR2 SQIVND (reference sequence). The CDR3 DNA reads TGTGCCAGTAGTCTCAAGACTAGCGGGAGTCCCGGGGAGCTGTTTTTT. Its translation is CASSLKTSGSPGELFF.

The chain uses TRBV20-1 and TRBJ2-3, with D tentatively TRBD1 (5 bases). Germline CDR1 is DFQATT and CDR2 is SNEGSKA (reference sequence). CDR3 length: 11 residues. Trimming pared 3 bases from V and 10 bases from J, leaving 11 bases between. This CDR3 is CSARWGRPQYF. The CDR3 nucleotides are TGCAGTGCTAGGTGGGGCCGTCCGCAGTATTTT.